This T cell receptor (beta chain) stems from a study of beta chain features in type 1 diabetes. Isolated RNA was reverse transcribed in full, so expressed TCRB transcripts were sequenced. Clones were read by immunoSEQ multiplex PCR, and TCRdb kept only the in-frame ones, dropping some. The repertoire consists of approximately 160,000 clones, with under 9.5% occurring once and the leading ten covering 0.65%. The V gene lost 3 bases and the J gene lost 6 bases, with 8 bases spanning the gap. The CDR3 runs to 12 residues. CDR1 is LNHNV, CDR2 YYDKDF, per germline (reference sequence). J is TRBJ1-2 and V is TRBV15; TRBD1 might be the D (6 bases). What was sequenced was central memory CD4+ T cells from blood. The receptor was isolated from a man aged 18 to 30 in good health. CDR3 sequence reads: CATSRYRDGYTF. Here the CDR3 DNA reads TGTGCCACCAGCAGGTACAGGGATGGCTACACCTTC.